A selection of T cell receptor beta chains follows, all from one sample in a study of blood T cell repertoires in COVID-19. Generated by immunoSEQ multiplex PCR, the TCRdb table keeps only in-frame clones and is missing some. The sample gives 110,000 to 150,000 clones, roughly three quarters of which show up once; around 2.1% is in the top ten. Input material: peripheral blood. Source of these receptors: a woman aged 55-70 years with acute or convalescent COVID-19. Both conserved end residues are part of each CDR3. A D gene is named only where the DNA matches it firmly. For some rows the clone size is stated as once, few or many, or as a class when expanded; others skip it.

V	D	size	J	DNA	CDR3
TRBV7-9	TRBD2	NA	TRBJ2-1	TGTGCCAGCAGCTTACGGTCTAGCGGTCCGCTCGGGGATGAGCAGTTCTTC	CASSLRSSGPLGDEQFF
TRBV2	NA	NA	TRBJ2-5	TGTGCCAGCAGGAAAGGTCGAGTGGGAGGCCAAGAGACCCAGTACTTC	CASRKGRVGGQETQYF
TRBV7-9	NA	NA	TRBJ2-7	TGTGCCAGCAGGCGGGGACCGAACTCCTACGAGCAGTACTTC	CASRRGPNSYEQYF
TRBV28	NA	NA	TRBJ1-5	TGTGCCAGCTCCATCGGCGGGGGGGCGTATCAGCCCCAGCATTTT	CASSIGGGAYQPQHF
TRBV15	NA	few	TRBJ1-5	TGTGCCACCAGCAGAGATCTAGGGGGCAATCAGCCCCAGCATTTT	CATSRDLGGNQPQHF
TRBV2	NA	NA	TRBJ2-5	TGTGCCAGTTCCTGGGGCGAGACCCAGTACTTC	CASSWGETQYF
TRBV29-1	TRBD2	NA	TRBJ2-1	TGCAGCGCCCAAGTCCTAGCGGGAGGGCAGGATGAGCAGTTCTTC	CSAQVLAGGQDEQFF
TRBV6-6	TRBD2	NA	TRBJ2-1	TGTGCCAGCGAGGCCCTAGCGGGCCGTTTGGGTGAGCAGTTCTTC	CASEALAGRLGEQFF
TRBV5-1	TRBD2	NA	TRBJ2-5	TGCGCCAGCAGCCAACCGGGACTAGCACAAGAGACCCAGTACTTC	CASSQPGLAQETQYF
TRBV7-9	TRBD2	NA	TRBJ2-3	TGTGCCAGCAGCTCAGGAATAGCGGGAGGTGCAGATACGCAGTATTTT	CASSSGIAGGADTQYF
TRBV9	NA	once	TRBJ2-1	TGTGCCAGCAGCGCAGTAACCTACAATGAGCAGTTCTTC	CASSAVTYNEQFF
TRBV27	NA	NA	TRBJ1-1	TGTGCCAGCAGTTTCCGAGGGAACACTGAAGCTTTCTTT	CASSFRGNTEAFF
TRBV4-1	TRBD1	NA	TRBJ1-2	TGCGCCAGCAGCCCTCGGGACAGACTCCGGCCCGACTATGGCTACACCTTC	CASSPRDRLRPDYGYTF
TRBV27	NA	NA	TRBJ2-1	TGTGCCAGCAGTTTGGCGGGCCAGCCCTACAATGAGCAGTTCTTC	CASSLAGQPYNEQFF
TRBV7-9	NA	NA	TRBJ2-7	TGTGCCATTGGTTCGAGCGGATACGAGCAGTACTTC	CAIGSSGYEQYF
TRBV19	TRBD2	NA	TRBJ2-7	TGTGCCAGTAGTGTGATAGCGGGTAAACCCGAGCAGTACTTC	CASSVIAGKPEQYF
TRBV4-1	TRBD2	NA	TRBJ2-5	TGCGCCAGCAGCCAGGGACTAGCGCAACAAGAGACCCAGTACTTC	CASSQGLAQQETQYF
TRBV5-4	NA	NA	TRBJ1-1	TGTGCCAGCAGAAACGGACAGAAGAACACTGAAGCTTTCTTT	CASRNGQKNTEAFF
TRBV3-1/TRBV3-2	NA	NA	TRBJ1-1	TGTGCCAGCAGCCCTCAGGGTTGGGACACTGAAGCTTTCTTT	CASSPQGWDTEAFF
TRBV27	NA	NA	TRBJ2-3	TGTGCCAGCGGCTTCACAGATACGCAGTATTTT	CASGFTDTQYF
TRBV29-1	TRBD1	NA	TRBJ1-2	TGCAGCGGTTCGACAGGGAACTATGGCTACACCTTC	CSGSTGNYGYTF
TRBV14	NA	NA	TRBJ1-1	TGTGCCAGCAGCCAAGAAACGGGTGAAGCTTTCTTT	CASSQETGEAFF
TRBV6-2/TRBV6-3	TRBD2	NA	TRBJ2-2	TGTGCCAGCAGTTACTACCCGGGACTAGACACCGGGGAGCTGTTTTTT	CASSYYPGLDTGELFF
TRBV5-1	TRBD2	NA	TRBJ2-7	TGCGCCAGCAGCTTAGCGGGAGACGAGCAGTACTTC	CASSLAGDEQYF
TRBV4-1	TRBD2	NA	TRBJ2-3	TGCGCCAGCAGCCAAGAAGGAACTAGCGGAGCAGATACGCAGTATTTT	CASSQEGTSGADTQYF
TRBV6-5	NA	NA	TRBJ1-2	TGTGCCAGCAGTTACTCCGGCGGTGGCTACACCTTC	CASSYSGGGYTF
TRBV13	NA	NA	TRBJ1-1	TGTGCCAGCAGCTTATCGAGAAGGGGGACTGAAGCTTTCTTT	CASSLSRRGTEAFF
TRBV28	NA	NA	TRBJ2-1	TGTGCCAGCAGTTTACGAGGCGGCCGATACAATGAGCAGTTCTTC	CASSLRGGRYNEQFF
TRBV27	TRBD1	NA	TRBJ1-1	TGTGCCAGCAGTTTTGGGTTAACCGGGACAGGGATTATGAACACTGAAGCTTTCTTT	CASSFGLTGTGIMNTEAFF
TRBV27	TRBD2	NA	TRBJ2-7	TGTGCCAGCCAGGTAGCGGGAGGGCTGAAGTGGCAGTACTTC	CASQVAGGLKWQYF
TRBV5-1	NA	NA	TRBJ1-1	TGCGCCAGCAGCGTAACAGGGCTCGGATTGTCTTTCTTT	CASSVTGLGLSFF